Listed here are 27 T cell receptor beta chains from one sample, sequenced in a study of shared clonotypes between healthy human individuals (dated by TCRdb to the early 2020s). Library prep was done by the immunoSEQ multiplex PCR assay. Not all clones reach the TCRdb copy of this immuneACCESS table, which keeps in-frame sequences only. Checked studies attribute under half of the gap to unresolved V genes and leave the rest unexplained. The sample table holds a few million clones, of which 93% were seen once. The ten biggest clones cover 0.3% to 0.4% of the sample. Sequenced: naive CD4+ T cells from PBMCs. In light of the paper, this sample's cell subset or site label describes: CD45RA+ positively selected. The receptors shown here come from a man between 18 and 29 years old in good health. Some clones in this sample may be carry-over from other donors' samples.

This chain connects TRBV15 to TRBJ2-1; no clear D. V was clipped by 0 bases and J by 2 bases, with 8 bases between them. Germline CDR1 reads LNHNV; CDR2 reads YYDKDF (reference sequence). The CDR3 extends over 15 amino acids. For the CDR3, the DNA is TGTGCCACCAGCAGAGATCTGGCAGCCTACAATGAGCAGTTCTTC. Encoded protein: CATSRDLAAYNEQFF. The full variable domain, with the rest looked up from reference TRBV15 and TRBJ2-1, is DAMVIQNPRYQVTQFGKPVTLSCSQTLNHNVMYWYQQKSSQAPKLLFHYYDKDFNNEADTPDNFQSRRPNTSFCFLDIRSPGLGDTAMYLCATSRDLAAYNEQFFGPGTRLTVL.

The chain uses TRBV7-9 and TRBJ1-3; 7 bases are a match to TRBD1. CDR3 size: 15 residues. CDR1 and CDR2 (germline): SEHNR, FQNEAQ (reference sequence). Trimming at V came to 3 bases and at J to 2 bases, leaving 4 bases not matched to a gene. CDR3 DNA: TGTGCCAGCAGCTTGGACAGGTTACCTGGAAACACCATATATTTT. This encodes CASSLDRLPGNTIYF.

On this clone: Additional DNA sequences in this sample encode the identical CDR3. The chain joins TRBV18 to TRBJ2-7; 9 nucleotides match TRBD1. V gave up 2 bases and J gave up 2 bases; unmatched junction bases: 4. The length of the CDR3 is 15 residues. Germline V gene data show CDR1 as KGHSH and CDR2 as LQKENI. CDR3 sequence: CASSPSRDRAYEQYF. The CDR3 region has the DNA TGTGCCAGCTCACCATCTAGGGACAGGGCCTACGAGCAGTACTTC.

Concerning this clone: Other DNA sequences in this specimen translate into the identical CDR3. The chain carries TRBV11-2 and TRBJ2-5, with D perhaps matching TRBD1 (6 bases). Trimming took 5 bases from V and 5 from J, leaving 9 bases between them. The germline gives CDR1 SGHAT, CDR2 FQNNGV. The CDR3 covers 12 residues. The CDR3 region is CASSPGVETQYF. CDR3 DNA sequence: TGTGCCAGCAGCCCAGGGGTGGAGACCCAGTACTTC.

This sequence joins TRBV6-5 and TRBJ1-2, with D tentatively TRBD1 (5 bases). CDR1 is MNHEY and CDR2 is SVGAGI in the germline V gene. CDR3 length: 13 residues. V lost 6 bases and J 7 bases, leaving 15 bases between the germline ends. Written as DNA, the CDR3 is TGTGCCAGCAGCCTACCCGGGACGAGTGGCTACACCTTC. As protein: CASSLPGTSGYTF.

The chain couples TRBV28 to TRBJ1-4; D unresolved. The CDR3 is 14 amino acids. The V gene's germline CDR1 is MDHEN and CDR2 SYDVKM. Trimming cost V 1 base and J 7 bases, with 10 bases left between them. In nucleotides, the CDR3 is TGTGCCAGCAGTTTATATGGGCAGCCTGAAAAACTGTTTTTT. It yields the protein CASSLYGQPEKLFF.

This chain uses TRBV11-2 with TRBJ2-2; D perhaps matches TRBD2 (5 bases). This CDR3 comprises 15 residues. Germline-derived CDR1 and CDR2 are SGHAT and FQNNGV. The V and J ends lost 2 bases and 7 bases respectively, with 14 bases between them. CDR3 sequence reads: CASSLKDWAYGELFF. The CDR3 DNA reads TGTGCCAGCAGCTTAAAGGACTGGGCCTACGGGGAGCTGTTTTTT. The complete variable domain, with remaining parts taken from reference TRBV11-2 and TRBJ2-2, reads EAGVAQSPRYKIIEKRQSVAFWCNPISGHATLYWYQQILGQGPKLLIQFQNNGVVDDSQLPKDRFSAERLKGVDSTLKIQPAKLEDSAVYLCASSLKDWAYGELFFGEGSRLTVL.

As concerns this clone: This sample includes further DNA sequences coding for the same CDR3. The chain uses TRBV9 and TRBJ1-1; weak D call: TRBD1 (5 bases). CDR3 length equals 15 residues. The germline V gene has CDR1 SGDLS and CDR2 YYNGEE. Trimming removed 0 bases from V and 2 bases from J, with 11 bases in between. CDR3 nucleotides: TGTGCCAGCAGCGTAGGGGGCAGACCCAACACTGAAGCTTTCTTT. Translating gives CASSVGGRPNTEAFF.

The genes are TRBV18 and TRBJ2-7, with a tentative D call TRBD2 (6 bases). V lost 4 bases and J lost 4, with 14 bases in between. This CDR3 is built from 14 residues. CDR1 and CDR2 (germline): KGHSH, LQKENI. CDR3 DNA sequence: TGTGCCAGCTCACTTTTGGGGGGTTCTTACGAGCAGTACTTC. Residues: CASSLLGGSYEQYF.

The chain carries TRBV11-2 and TRBJ2-7; D possibly corresponds to TRBD1 (6 bases). The germline gives CDR1 SGHAT, CDR2 FQNNGV. Trimming removed 6 bases from V and 5 bases from J, with 11 bases in between. The CDR3 consists of 12 residues. The CDR3 spells CASSRGTHEQYF. The CDR3 DNA is TGTGCCAGCAGTAGGGGGACCCACGAGCAGTACTTC.

The chain is built from TRBV2 and TRBJ2-3, with 14 positions matching TRBD2. This CDR3 has 18 amino acids. Germline trimming cut 5 bases from V and 4 bases from J; bases unmatched to any gene: 11. Germline values: CDR1 SNHLY, CDR2 FYNNEI. The CDR3 DNA is TGTGCCAGCAGTTCGCCTCCGGGACTAGCGGGAGACGCAGATACGCAGTATTTT. Encoded protein: CASSSPPGLAGDADTQYF.

The sample holds a few counts of this clone. The genes are TRBV5-1 and TRBJ2-1, with 13 bases matching TRBD2. Looked up from germline, CDR1 is SGHRS and CDR2 is YFSETQ. The junction had 3 bases not matched to a gene; V was cut back by 0 bases and J by 9 bases. The CDR3 has 15 residues. The CDR3, as DNA: TGCGCCAGCAGCTTGGGGACTAGCGGGAGTGGTGAGCAGTTCTTC. Protein sequence: CASSLGTSGSGEQFF. The variable domain in full, with the rest retrieved from reference TRBV5-1 and TRBJ2-1, is KAGVTQTPRYLIKTRGQQVTLSCSPISGHRSVSWYQQTPGQGLQFLFEYFSETQRNKGNFPGRFSGRQFSNSRSEMNVSTLELGDSALYLCASSLGTSGSGEQFFGPGTRLTVL.

V and J are TRBV2 and TRBJ2-6, with 8 bases lining up with TRBD1. This CDR3 has 18 residues. V lost 4 bases to trimming and J lost 4 bases; unmatched junction nucleotides: 12. CDR1 is SNHLY, CDR2 FYNNEI, per germline. The CDR3 region is CASSARRTGKNGANVLTF. The CDR3 bases are TGTGCCAGCAGTGCCCGGCGGACAGGGAAGAACGGGGCCAACGTCCTGACTTTC.

The rearrangement joins TRBV30 to TRBJ2-3; the match to TRBD1 covers 7 bases. Losses at the gene ends were 1 base for V and 3 bases for J; bases not matched to a gene: 7. The germline CDR1 and CDR2 sequences are GTSNPN and SVGIG (reference sequence). CDR3 length: 15 residues. DNA for the CDR3: TGTGCCTGGAGTGCCTTACAGGGGATGACAGATACGCAGTATTTT. It specifies CAWSALQGMTDTQYF.

The chain employs TRBV27 and TRBJ2-7; 8 bases map to TRBD1. CDR1 and CDR2 (germline): MNHEY, SMNVEV (reference sequence). After removal of 5 bases from V and 0 bases from J, the junction contained 6 bases not matched to a gene. The CDR3 runs 15 residues. The CDR3 region has the DNA TGTGCCAGCAGTCCGCGGGACAGGTACTCCTACGAGCAGTACTTC. Translation gives CASSPRDRYSYEQYF.

V is TRBV5-1 and J is TRBJ2-3, with 7 bases identical to TRBD2. With 0 bases clipped from V and 4 bases from J, the junction kept 8 bases outside the gene matches. The germline gives CDR1 SGHRS, CDR2 YFSETQ. This CDR3 contains 16 residues. CDR3 nucleotide sequence: TGCGCCAGCAGCTTGGCTGGCGGGAGACCCCCAGATACGCAGTATTTT. Translated: CASSLAGGRPPDTQYF.

This sequence joins TRBV2 and TRBJ1-5; D perhaps matches TRBD1 (6 bases). This CDR3 has 15 amino acids. Germline V gene sequence: CDR1 SNHLY, CDR2 FYNNEI. Trimming took 6 bases from V and 6 from J, leaving 18 bases between them. The CDR3 reads CASSPPGAWGQPQHF. The CDR3 region has the DNA TGTGCCAGCAGCCCTCCGGGGGCTTGGGGTCAGCCCCAGCATTTT. Based on the CDR3 plus reference TRBV2 and TRBJ1-5, the full variable domain is EPEVTQTPSHQVTQMGQEVILRCVPISNHLYFYWYRQILGQKVEFLVSFYNNEISEKSEIFDDQFSVERPDGSNFTLKIRSTKLEDSAMYFCASSPPGAWGQPQHFGDGTRLSIL.

The V gene is TRBV5-1, the J gene TRBJ2-2; no definite D call. Germline CDR1 reads SGHRS; CDR2 reads YFSETQ. Trimming took 4 bases from V and 6 from J, leaving 22 bases between them. The CDR3 length is 17 residues. As DNA, the CDR3 is TGCGCCAGCAGCCCGACCAAGGAGAGGATCGGTGCCGGGGAGCTGTTTTTT. Its translation is CASSPTKERIGAGELFF.

The gene calls are TRBV6-1 and TRBJ2-1; TRBD2 is a possible D gene (6 bases). The germline V and J ends were trimmed by 7 bases and 3 bases, with 13 bases remaining between them. The CDR3 runs to 14 residues. Looked up from germline, CDR1 is MNHNS and CDR2 is SASEGT. The CDR3 DNA is TGTGCCAGCACCCGGGACTCGATCTACAATGAGCAGTTCTTC. Protein sequence: CASTRDSIYNEQFF.

V gene TRBV5-1 combines with J gene TRBJ2-1; 7 bases align to TRBD1. Unmatched junction bases numbered 8, after V lost 4 bases and J lost 4 bases. The CDR3 has 15 residues. Germline-derived CDR1 and CDR2 are SGHRS and YFSETQ. The chain's CDR3 is CASSPQGSIYNEQFF. In nucleotides, the CDR3 is TGCGCCAGCAGCCCACAGGGGTCGATATACAATGAGCAGTTCTTC.

This clone was detected once. The rearrangement links TRBV6-6 to TRBJ1-5; possibly TRBD1 for D (6 bases). The germline V gene has CDR1 MNHNY and CDR2 SVGAGI (reference sequence). This CDR3 region has 15 residues. Trimming removed 2 bases from V and 4 bases from J, with 12 bases in between. CDR3 amino acids: CASSYTGGGNQPQHF. In DNA form, the CDR3 reads TGTGCCAGCAGTTACACGGGGGGCGGGAATCAGCCCCAGCATTTT.

This chain joins TRBV7-9 and TRBJ2-2, with 8 nucleotides matching TRBD1. This CDR3 is built from 16 residues. V was clipped by 2 bases and J by 2 bases; unmatched bases: 4. Germline values: CDR1 SEHNR, CDR2 FQNEAQ (reference sequence). This CDR3 reads CASSLRAGGNTGELFF. The CDR3 region has the DNA TGTGCCAGCAGCTTAAGGGCAGGGGGCAACACCGGGGAGCTGTTTTTT.

V and J are TRBV27 and TRBJ2-5, with TRBD1 identical over 9 bases. The CDR3 contains 15 residues. Germline lookup yields CDR1 MNHEY and CDR2 SMNVEV (reference sequence). V was pared by 5 bases and J by 5 bases, with 9 bases of the junction left unmatched. CDR3 bases: TGTGCCAGCAGTAAGCCGGGACAGGGACCGGAGACCCAGTACTTC. Protein product: CASSKPGQGPETQYF.

Note on this clone: This same CDR3 is encoded by further DNA sequences in the sample. V is TRBV5-5 and J is TRBJ2-5; D might be TRBD1 (6 bases). The CDR3 contains 14 residues. The V end was cut by 5 bases, the J end by 1 base, with 12 bases between. Germline values: CDR1 SGHKS, CDR2 YYEKEE (reference sequence). The CDR3 sequence: CASSRGQTQETQYF. The CDR3 region has the DNA TGTGCCAGCAGTAGAGGACAGACCCAAGAGACCCAGTACTTC.

This sequence joins TRBV7-2 and TRBJ2-7, with 11 bases identical to TRBD2. CDR1 and CDR2 (germline): SGHTA, FQGNSA. The J segment lost 7 bases and the V segment lost 1 base, leaving 3 bases of the junction unmatched. CDR3 size: 14 residues. In DNA, the CDR3 is TGTGCCAGCAGCTTAGGCGGGACTAGCGGTGAGCAGTACTTC. Protein product: CASSLGGTSGEQYF.

As for this clone: An end of the junction does not agree with germline; a read error may underlie this. The rearrangement uses TRBV7-2 and TRBJ2-1; D is unresolved. The CDR3 is 14 residues long. Looked up from germline, CDR1 is SGHTA and CDR2 is FQGNSA. CDR3 sequence reads: CASRLGPGNNEQFF. The DNA for the CDR3 is TGTGCCAGCAGATTAGGCCCAGGCAACAATGAGCAGTTCTTC. Supplemented by reference TRBV7-2 and TRBJ2-1, the full variable domain reads GAGVSQSPSNKVTEKGKDVELRCDPISGHTALYWYRQSLGQGLEFLIYFQGNSAPDKSGLPSDRFSAERTGGSVSTLTIQRTQQEDSAVYLCASRLGPGNNEQFFGPGTRLTVL.

This chain uses TRBV28 with TRBJ2-7; D is unresolved. There are 15 residues in the CDR3. Germline V CDR1 and CDR2: MDHEN, SYDVKM. Deletions cut 3 bases from V and 4 bases from J, with 16 bases between. CDR3 amino acids: CASSFGPRSPYEQYF. CDR3 DNA sequence: TGTGCCAGCAGTTTCGGCCCCAGGTCCCCGTACGAGCAGTACTTC.